The T cell receptor beta chain described here comes from a study of identical twins. Trimming took off 2 bases at V and 11 bases at J, with 12 bases between the two ends. Germline loops: CDR1 SGHRS, CDR2 YFSETQ. This CDR3 contains 12 residues. Carrying unique molecular identifiers, the cDNA also gained a universal primer site through template switching. Each CDR3 protein gets one entry after TCRdb re-called the 5' RACE reads with MiXCR. The sample records about 1.7 million distinct CDR3 sequences, 25% to 35% being singletons. Regarding the study as a whole: Conclusions came from cross-sectional statistical analysis, not from following the same donors. Fewer insertions were carried by abundant cord blood beta clonotypes, but none was seen in memory repertoires. In beta out-of-frame sequences, the excess sharing between twins was weaker.

Note on this clonotype: Its specificity is unknown. Given a much more abundant clone one base away, this may be a read error.

The TCR was taken from a newborn girl in good health. Sequenced input: cord blood. The chain employs TRBV5-1 and TRBJ2-3; D is perhaps TRBD1 (5 bases). CDR3 protein: CASSFDQGMQYF. CDR3 in DNA: TGCGCCAGCAGCTTCGATCAGGGTATGCAGTATTTT.